The T cell receptor (beta chain) under discussion was sequenced for a study of blood T cell repertoires in COVID-19. Overall study: Sources were T cells, B-cell-depleted T cells, or PBMCs; the material itself was cDNA or gDNA.

In the original analysis: Estimation of nucleated cell counts was performed using reference gene primer amplification. Here immunoSEQ multiplex PCR was the method, and the copy in TCRdb shows in-frame clones only, minus some. V and J calls and clone size are as listed in that table; D and trimming were resolved from the DNA. The repertoire consists of roughly 300,000 clones, with roughly 90% occurring once and the leading ten covering under 6.5%. This CDR3 has 14 residues. The germline CDR1 and CDR2 sequences are SEHNR and FQNEAQ (reference sequence). V gave up 5 bases and J gave up 4 bases; unmatched junction bases: 7.

The chain has TRBV7-9 and TRBJ1-1; TRBD1 matches 7 bases. Specimen: peripheral blood. The receptor was derived from a man aged 18 to 29 who had recovered from COVID-19. The CDR3 protein is CASSTQGPSTEAFF. CDR3 sequence (DNA): TGTGCCAGCAGCACACAGGGGCCTAGCACTGAAGCTTTCTTT.